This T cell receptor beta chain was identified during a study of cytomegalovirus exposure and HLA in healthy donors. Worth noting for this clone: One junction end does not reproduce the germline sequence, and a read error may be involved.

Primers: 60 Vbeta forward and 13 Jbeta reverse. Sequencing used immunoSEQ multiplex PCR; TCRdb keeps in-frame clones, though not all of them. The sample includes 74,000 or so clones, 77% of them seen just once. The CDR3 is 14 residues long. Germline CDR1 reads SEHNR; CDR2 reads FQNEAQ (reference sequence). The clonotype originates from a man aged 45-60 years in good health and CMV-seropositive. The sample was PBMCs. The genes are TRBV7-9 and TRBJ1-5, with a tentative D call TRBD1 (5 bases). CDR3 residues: CSSSRGSGDQPQHF. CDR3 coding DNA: TGTTCCAGCAGTAGAGGGTCGGGGGATCAGCCCCAGCATTTT.